This is a list of T cell receptor beta chains from one sample in a study of blood T cells in healthy people across ages. TCRdb called the 5' RACE reads again in MiXCR, with one record for every CDR3 protein. The sample carries hundreds of thousands of distinct CDR3 sequences, approximately 59% recorded once. The source material was blood. These receptors came from a man aged 25-45 years in good health. CDR3s include the opening cysteine and the closing phenylalanine or tryptophan. The order of the fields is CDR3 protein, CDR3 DNA, J gene, clone size, D gene, V gene. A D gene is named only where the DNA matches it firmly. Size is omitted from some rows. Given values are once, few, many or a class for expanded clones.

CDR3 protein: CSVWPGDGSPLHF
CDR3 DNA: TGCAGCGTCTGGCCAGGAGATGGTTCACCCCTCCACTTT
J gene: TRBJ1-6
clone size: few
D gene: .
V gene: TRBV29-1

CDR3 protein: CSARRRSSGGQAKNIQYF
CDR3 DNA: TGCAGTGCTAGAAGGAGGTCTAGCGGGGGCCAAGCCAAAAACATTCAGTACTTC
J gene: TRBJ2-4
clone size: few
D gene: TRBD2
V gene: TRBV20-1

CDR3 protein: CASSANRDTEAFF
CDR3 DNA: TGTGCCAGCAGCGCAAACAGGGATACTGAAGCTTTCTTT
J gene: TRBJ1-1
clone size: few
D gene: .
V gene: TRBV12-3/TRBV12-4

CDR3 protein: CASSTEGIGYTF
CDR3 DNA: TGTGCCAGCTCGACAGAGGGCATTGGCTACACCTTC
J gene: TRBJ1-2
clone size: .
D gene: .
V gene: TRBV10-3

CDR3 protein: CASRTGHPNYGYTF
CDR3 DNA: TGTGCCAGCAGGACGGGACACCCCAACTATGGCTACACCTTC
J gene: TRBJ1-2
clone size: .
D gene: .
V gene: TRBV5-7

CDR3 protein: CASSQDVGVSYEQYF
CDR3 DNA: TGCGCCAGCAGCCAAGATGTGGGGGTGAGCTACGAGCAGTACTTC
J gene: TRBJ2-7
clone size: .
D gene: .
V gene: TRBV4-3

CDR3 protein: CSASGTSGAGRETQYF
CDR3 DNA: TGCAGTGCTTCCGGGACTAGCGGGGCGGGTAGGGAGACCCAGTACTTC
J gene: TRBJ2-5
clone size: .
D gene: TRBD2
V gene: TRBV20-1

CDR3 protein: CASSPPLAGGQETQYF
CDR3 DNA: TGCGCCAGCAGCCCCCCTCTAGCGGGGGGGCAAGAGACCCAGTACTTC
J gene: TRBJ2-5
clone size: .
D gene: TRBD2
V gene: TRBV5-1

CDR3 protein: CSASEGPGQTQYF
CDR3 DNA: TGCAGTGCTAGTGAGGGGCCAGGGCAGACCCAGTACTTC
J gene: TRBJ2-5
clone size: .
D gene: .
V gene: TRBV20-1

CDR3 protein: CASSQDLTYGYTF
CDR3 DNA: TGTGCCAGCAGCCAAGATTTGACCTATGGCTACACCTTC
J gene: TRBJ1-2
clone size: .
D gene: .
V gene: TRBV4-2

CDR3 protein: CASSVTPVGASSSQYF
CDR3 DNA: TGCGCCAGCAGCGTCACCCCGGTGGGCGCCTCGTCCTCGCAGTACTTC
J gene: TRBJ2-7
clone size: .
D gene: .
V gene: TRBV5-1

CDR3 protein: CASSYSLFGNTEAFF
CDR3 DNA: TGTGCCAGCAGTTACTCCCTATTTGGGAACACTGAAGCTTTCTTT
J gene: TRBJ1-1
clone size: .
D gene: .
V gene: TRBV6-2/TRBV6-3

CDR3 protein: CASSQVLASTDTQYF
CDR3 DNA: TGTGCCAGCAGCCAAGTATTAGCGAGTACAGATACGCAGTATTTT
J gene: TRBJ2-3
clone size: .
D gene: .
V gene: TRBV4-2

CDR3 protein: CASRTGLVSGANVLTF
CDR3 DNA: TGTGCCAGCAGGACGGGACTAGTATCTGGGGCCAACGTCCTGACTTTC
J gene: TRBJ2-6
clone size: .
D gene: TRBD2
V gene: TRBV12-3/TRBV12-4

CDR3 protein: CASSGTAPIQPQHF
CDR3 DNA: TGTGCCAGCAGTGGGACAGCCCCGATCCAGCCCCAGCATTTT
J gene: TRBJ1-5
clone size: .
D gene: .
V gene: TRBV2

CDR3 protein: CASSQGLTYNEQFF
CDR3 DNA: TGTGCCAGCAGCCAAGGACTGACCTACAATGAGCAGTTCTTC
J gene: TRBJ2-1
clone size: .
D gene: .
V gene: TRBV4-2

CDR3 protein: CASSRGPSSGANVLTF
CDR3 DNA: TGTGCCAGCAGCCGAGGGCCGAGCTCTGGGGCCAACGTCCTGACTTTC
J gene: TRBJ2-6
clone size: once
D gene: .
V gene: TRBV6-2/TRBV6-3